This T cell receptor beta chain derives from a study of identical twins (dated by TCRdb to 2016 to 2018). Study-level background: To test whether fetal clonotypes persist, the study used deep sequencing on TCR alpha and beta repertoires from monozygotic twins, unrelated adults of various ages, and cord blood. Replicate twin experiments were performed at different times using different library preparation protocols to rule out contamination. Summary of the overall study and its limitations: Out-of-frame TCR alpha sharing in monozygotic twins was systematically underestimated by recombination models, whereas sharing between unrelated individuals was in agreement with the recombination models. Out-of-frame TCR alpha sequences shared between twins showed an excess of low generation-probability sequences compared with coincidental sharing between unrelated individuals. In beta out-of-frame sequences, excess twin sharing was weaker, because having fewer shared sequences lowered the signal-to-noise ratio. Zero-insertion analyses could be partly confounded by invariant T cells such as MAIT and iNKT, although diverse VJ usage argued against such confounding for most clonotypes. Conclusions relied on cross-sectional statistical analysis, since the same donors could not be followed over many years. Fewer insertions were carried by abundant cord blood beta clonotypes, a similar but weaker trend appeared in young adult naive repertoires, and no such trend appeared in memory repertoires.

Looking up the germline V gene yields CDR1 SGHAT and CDR2 FQNNGV. The CDR3 holds 17 amino acids from the cysteine to the phenylalanine. Just the 51-base CDR3 DNA is kept, in frame starting at base 1. Compared with germline, V lacks 1 base and J lacks 5 bases; bases without a gene match: 7. As for this clonotype: Its antigen is still unknown. Base quality data are lacking; no much larger clone is found one base away.

Every donor in the study was a healthy Caucasian. The twin cohort consisted of three pairs of female monozygotic twins, all aged roughly 18 to 30 years. The RNA used for TCR libraries was isolated from peripheral blood mononuclear cells. Libraries came from 5' RACE. Sequencing used an Illumina HiSeq 2000. Template switching added a universal primer binding site, and the final cDNA carried a unique molecular identifier that allowed TCR cDNA molecules to be counted accurately. First-strand cDNA for TCR alpha and beta chains was synthesized from specific primers in the conserved constant-segment region. To control for contamination, every cDNA library carried two barcodes: a SMART-Mk sample barcode plus Illumina barcodes. TruSeq adapter sequences, together with Illumina sample barcodes, were added in two successive PCR steps. Sequencing of the TCR alpha and beta cDNA libraries was done on the Illumina HiSeq platform using custom primers. Turning to the authors' computational methods: Raw reads were processed with MiGEC to extract unique molecular identifiers, and MiXCR was used to determine CDR3 positions. For each individual, recombination models were inferred using an EM algorithm with the repgenHMM and IGoR tools. Shared clonotypes were analyzed with the tcR package in R, and sharing was normalized by the product of cloneset sizes. To study raw recombination free of thymic and clonal selection effects, out-of-frame nonproductive sequences were analyzed. TCRdb trimmed the raw reads at Q25, called clones with MiXCR and kept productive beta chains. Merged by CDR3 protein, the rows form single entries marked with the most common genes and DNA. TCRdb, not the original authors, processed these V and J calls. The sample data list roughly 770,000 distinct CDR3 sequences, and about 18% of these were observed just once. The top ten clones comprise under 15% of the sample.

This sample was also put to use in a study of T cells expressing NK-cell markers. According to the second study: TCR beta-chain repertoires were profiled in sorted CD3+CD56+NKG2C+, CD3+CD56+NKG2C- and CD3+CD56-NKG2C+ T-cell subsets from several donors. Seven of the eight sequenced donors were HCMV-seropositive and one was HCMV-seronegative. In several experiments an anti-gammadeltaTCR antibody was added to restrict sorting to alphabetaTCR-expressing T cells. In over 5 donors, the dominant CD3+CD56+NKG2C+ clonotypes were among the top 10 CD8+ clonotypes and accounted for about 1.0-7.5% of CD8+ T cells. Those dominant clonotypes were again the most abundant among CD3+CD56-NKG2C+ cells in a few donors, at roughly 28.3-60.1%. It remained unclear whether the expanded NKG2C-expressing T cell clones were specific for HCMV antigens. The eight sequenced donors were randomly selected healthy volunteers, three men and five women. A commercial ELISA kit detecting HCMV-specific IgG in serum was used to determine HCMV serostatus. For five to seven donors, unsorted PBMC were also used to sequence bulk peripheral blood T-cell repertoires. MIGEC was used to demultiplex reads and group the reads by UMI, and MiTCR was used to assemble and quantify clonotypes. To exclude erroneous sequences, any TCR cDNA sequence not supported by at least two reads was discarded. Downstream repertoire analysis used the tcR package, and clonotypes were matched across fractions by CDR3 nucleotide sequence plus V segment. VDJmatch was used to annotate antigen specificity against VDJdb, with one amino acid substitution allowed in CDR3.

The clonotype was recovered from a woman aged 18-35 years in good health. The chain is made from TRBV11-2 and TRBJ2-5; TRBD2 aligns with 13 central bases. The sample taken for sequencing was PBMCs. The nucleotides are TGTGCCAGCAGCTTAGTCGTGACTAGCGGGAGGAGGGAGACCCAGTACTTC. This codes for CASSLVVTSGRRETQYF.